A selection of T cell receptor beta chains follows, all from one sample in a study of patients and donors after allogeneic stem cell transplantation. MiXCR, applied by TCRdb to the RT-PCR reads, yields one record per CDR3 protein. The data show about 960,000 distinct CDR3 sequences, 15% to 20% seen once. Sequenced: blood, either unsorted or a sorted T cell fraction (not recorded which). Receptors originate from a human donor who was either an allogeneic HSCT recipient or a stem cell or donor lymphocyte infusion donor (not recorded which). It is not recorded whose cells these are; they may come from a transplant donor. Each CDR3 is given without its conserved first and last residue.

V gene	J gene	CDR3 protein
TRBV29-1	TRBJ1-1	SVEWPGVNTEAF
TRBV20-1	TRBJ1-5	SARDRVGQGLYSNQPQH
TRBV12-3/TRBV12-4	TRBJ2-1	ASSLGDRGRSYNEQF
TRBV9	TRBJ2-1	ASSVGGTAVEQF
TRBV2	TRBJ1-1	ASRRGGRNTEAF
TRBV6-1	TRBJ1-2	ASSRPGQGGGYT
TRBV6-4	TRBJ1-2	ASSGVGGYGYT
TRBV4-2	TRBJ2-1	ASSLILAGGGNEQF
TRBV24-1	TRBJ2-1	ATSDPTSGRDNEQF
TRBV20-1	TRBJ2-5	SAPDRGRRETQY
TRBV20-1	TRBJ2-5	SAVRGAETQY
TRBV6-1	TRBJ1-3	ASSEIGRTSGNTIY
TRBV4-1	TRBJ1-1	ASSQAFGDANTEAF
TRBV15	TRBJ2-7	ATSRDRTGSYEQY
TRBV10-3	TRBJ2-3	AINAGQADTQY
TRBV7-9	TRBJ2-6	ASSLSLVLT
TRBV30	TRBJ2-6	AWSTSGANVLT
TRBV20-1	TRBJ2-7	SARDLILEQY
TRBV5-1	TRBJ2-7	ASSSEQASSYEQY
TRBV7-9	TRBJ1-2	ASSLWGEGDYGYT
TRBV5-1	TRBJ1-1	ASSLSGRRTEAF
TRBV4-2	TRBJ2-3	ASSRGTSEFTDTQY
TRBV20-1	TRBJ2-4	SARSTGGSAKNIQY
TRBV6-1	TRBJ1-1	ASSGGGANEAF
TRBV9	TRBJ2-2	ASSVVGWTGELF
TRBV18	TRBJ1-1	ASSPTQTGMNTEAF
TRBV9	TRBJ1-4	ASSSTGRNNEKLF
TRBV6-1	TRBJ2-3	ASIRGYSNTDTQY
TRBV12-3/TRBV12-4	TRBJ2-2	ASSLITSDTGELF
TRBV28	TRBJ2-3	ASMGTDTQY
TRBV6-5	TRBJ1-2	ASSYGGTLSGYT
TRBV20-1	TRBJ2-3	SAVDTQY
TRBV7-9	TRBJ2-7	ASSLQGWNDEQY
TRBV12-3/TRBV12-4	TRBJ2-3	ASTAGDTQY
TRBV5-4	TRBJ1-1	ASSEKTGFLEAF
TRBV29-1	TRBJ2-5	SVRGLGRETQY
TRBV9	TRBJ1-4	ASSVLETGSEKLF
TRBV4-2	TRBJ2-7	ASSQEGTSGGEQY
TRBV5-1	TRBJ2-7	ASSLAAGTSSYEQY
TRBV20-1	TRBJ1-1	SASLGQGASGTEAF
TRBV12-3/TRBV12-4	TRBJ2-2	ASSPGDRYTGELF
TRBV2	TRBJ2-7	ASSDPATRGTPHEQY
TRBV12-3/TRBV12-4	TRBJ1-4	ASTPEARLNEKLF
TRBV14	TRBJ2-1	ASSQDRRLAEGDEQF
TRBV12-3/TRBV12-4	TRBJ2-7	ASSLTGGAFYEQY
TRBV27	TRBJ2-2	ASSLTGIMAGELF
TRBV4-2	TRBJ1-1	ASSQLRTGGGDGNTEAF
TRBV12-3/TRBV12-4	TRBJ1-1	ASANTEAF
TRBV30	TRBJ2-2	AWSGTSTGELF
TRBV24-1	TRBJ1-6	ATSAGRRNSPLH
TRBV5-1	TRBJ1-2	ASSLALGGDYGYT
TRBV12-3/TRBV12-4	TRBJ2-1	ASSSLAEVYNEQF
TRBV6-1	TRBJ2-5	ASRAGAISVVQETQY
TRBV5-5	TRBJ2-4	ASSPQGAKNIQY
TRBV12-3/TRBV12-4	TRBJ1-2	ASSFGSSSYGYT
TRBV12-3/TRBV12-4	TRBJ2-5	ASSQGQSVTQY
TRBV3-1	TRBJ1-1	ASSQVMVQGEAF
TRBV5-5	TRBJ2-3	ASSLAGGKEYTQY
TRBV6-2/TRBV6-3	TRBJ2-4	ASSFLRKGGASGFKNIQY
TRBV20-1	TRBJ1-5	SAADRPNQPQH